This T cell receptor (beta chain) was identified in a study of blood T cells in healthy people across ages. Findings and caveats of the study: The unknown donor CMV status may have confounded expanded clonotype changes.

A word on this clonotype: Its specificity is unknown.

A J-beta primer mix and a sample-barcoded 5' primer were used in a second PCR of about 6 to 12 cycles. TCRdb re-analysed the 5' RACE reads in MiXCR, keeping a single row per CDR3 protein. The sample has approximately 770,000 distinct CDR3 sequences, about 62% seen once. Donors were systemically healthy Caucasian individuals from Russia aged 6 to 90 years. Each individual donor underwent a draw of roughly 10 milliliters of peripheral blood. The extraction recovered at least 5.5 micrograms of total RNA per sample. CDR1 and CDR2 from the germline V gene are LGHNA and YNFKEQ. This CDR3 is 16 amino acids long.

The chain recombines TRBV4-2 with TRBJ2-5; tentatively, D is TRBD1 (6 bases). Gene TRBJ2-7 matches the end of the DNA better, so the J call may be wrong. Sequences were obtained from blood. This clonotype originated in a man aged 25-45 years in good health. The CDR3 spells CASSRPTQGGRVEQYF. For the CDR3, the DNA is TGTGCCAGCAGCCGACCAACACAGGGTGGAAGGGTCGAGCAGTACTTC.